This is a list of T cell receptor beta chains from one sample in a study of cytomegalovirus exposure and HLA in healthy donors. Sequencing was performed with immunoSEQ multiplex PCR; in TCRdb, only in-frame clones are kept and a portion is missing. The sample records 77,000 or so clones, about 78% being singletons. The sequencing sample was made of PBMCs. Receptors were obtained from a man aged 35 to 55 in good health and CMV-seronegative. The CDR3 runs from the conserved cysteine through the conserved F or W. The order of the fields is D gene, J gene, V gene, clone size, CDR3 protein, CDR3 DNA. The D gene is left open where the match is weak. Size is stated for part of the rows, as once, few or many counts, or as a class when the clone is expanded.

. | TRBJ1-2 | TRBV7-2 | . | CASREGRYGYTF | TGTGCCAGCCGAGAGGGTCGCTATGGCTACACCTTC
. | TRBJ1-1 | TRBV7-9 | . | CASSPGQGTEAFF | TGTGCCAGCAGCCCCGGACAAGGCACTGAAGCTTTCTTT
TRBD2 | TRBJ2-7 | TRBV2 | . | CASRPPSGGSYEQYF | TGTGCCAGCAGACCTCCTAGCGGCGGGTCCTACGAGCAGTACTTC
TRBD1 | TRBJ1-4 | TRBV15 | few | CATSSRTGAGSEKLFF | TGTGCCACCAGCAGCAGGACAGGGGCCGGCAGTGAAAAACTGTTTTTT
. | TRBJ1-5 | TRBV6-5 | few | CASSYSGGGQPQHF | TGTGCCAGCAGTTACTCGGGCGGAGGTCAGCCCCAGCATTTT
. | TRBJ1-4 | TRBV2 | . | CASTTGIGLFF | TGTGCCAGCACCACAGGGATAGGACTGTTTTTT
. | TRBJ2-1 | TRBV6-1 | . | CASSRLVNEQFF | TGTGCCAGCAGTAGACTCGTCAATGAGCAGTTCTTC
. | TRBJ1-6 | TRBV18 | . | CASSPPHRDNSPLHF | TGTGCCAGCTCACCACCCCACCGAGATAATTCACCCCTCCACTTT
. | TRBJ2-2 | TRBV5-6 | . | CASSFSSEGELFF | TGTGCCAGCAGCTTCTCATCTGAGGGGGAGCTGTTTTTT
. | TRBJ2-3 | TRBV4-1 | . | CASSPSDTKTDTQYF | TGCGCCAGCAGCCCCTCCGATACTAAGACTGATACGCAGTATTTT
TRBD1 | TRBJ1-2 | TRBV28 | . | CASSRDRARGYTF | TGTGCCAGCAGCCGGGACAGGGCGAGGGGCTACACCTTC
. | TRBJ1-4 | TRBV5-8 | . | CASSPGGGGWEKLFF | TGTGCTAGCAGCCCTGGCGGCGGAGGCTGGGAAAAACTGTTTTTT
. | TRBJ1-5 | TRBV6-1 | . | CASSEAGGWAQHF | TGTGCCAGCAGTGAAGCGGGGGGATGGGCCCAGCATTTT
. | TRBJ2-2 | TRBV6-5 | . | CASSYSRRTNTGELFF | TGTGCCAGCAGTTACTCGAGGCGGACGAACACCGGGGAGCTGTTTTTT
TRBD1 | TRBJ1-2 | TRBV5-4 | . | CASSLPRQGKRYTF | TGTGCCAGCAGCTTACCCCGACAGGGGAAGCGCTACACCTTC
TRBD1 | TRBJ1-6 | TRBV19 | . | CASRGQGAWSPLHF | TGTGCCAGTAGGGGACAGGGGGCTTGGTCACCCCTCCACTTT
. | TRBJ2-7 | TRBV18 | . | CASSPYGIFYEQYF | TGTGCCAGCTCACCTTATGGCATCTTCTACGAGCAGTACTTC
TRBD1 | TRBJ1-2 | TRBV5-5 | . | CAISLSGQGDSNYGYTF | TGTGCCATCTCCCTATCGGGACAGGGGGACTCTAACTATGGCTACACCTTC
TRBD1 | TRBJ1-2 | TRBV5-1 | . | CASSLAENRGTNYGYTF | TGCGCCAGCAGCTTGGCCGAGAACAGGGGGACCAACTATGGCTACACCTTC
TRBD1 | TRBJ2-1 | TRBV5-1 | . | CASSLTLRTGGFYNEQFF | TGCGCCAGCAGCTTGACCCTTAGGACAGGGGGATTCTACAATGAGCAGTTCTTC
. | TRBJ1-5 | TRBV5-5 | once | CASSNSRGQQNQPQHF | TGTGCCAGCAGTAATTCTCGCGGACAGCAAAATCAGCCCCAGCATTTT
TRBD1 | TRBJ1-3 | TRBV2 | . | CASSRTGISGNTIYF | TGTGCCAGCAGTCGGACAGGGATCTCTGGAAACACCATATATTTT
. | TRBJ2-3 | TRBV11-2 | . | CASSLGQTQPQYF | TGTGCCAGCAGCTTAGGACAAACCCAACCCCAGTATTTT
. | TRBJ1-2 | TRBV6-1 | . | CASSQQISNYGYTF | TGTGCCAGCAGTCAACAAATCTCTAACTATGGCTACACCTTC
. | TRBJ1-2 | TRBV18 | . | CASSPLGTSEARNYGYTF | TGTGCCAGCTCACCCCTCGGGACTTCAGAGGCGCGGAACTATGGCTACACCTTC
. | TRBJ1-3 | TRBV5-1 | . | CASSVGGEAGNTIYF | TGCGCCAGCAGCGTAGGGGGGGAAGCTGGAAACACCATATATTTT
. | TRBJ2-7 | TRBV10-1 | . | CASSKQGFDEQYF | TGCGCCAGCAGCAAACAGGGATTTGACGAGCAGTACTTC